This T cell receptor beta chain was retrieved from a study of cytomegalovirus exposure and HLA in healthy donors. Overall study findings and caveats: Researchers left out some V segments, among them TRBV6-2 and TRBV6-3, as indistinguishable. Later analysis showed TCR association rates varying by HLA locus, highest for DRB1 and lowest for HLA-C.

As regards this clone: The antigen remains unidentified.

With 3 bases removed from V and 4 bases from J, the gap between germline ends came to 13 bases. Germline CDR1 SGHAT, CDR2 FQNNGV. The CDR3 contains 15 residues. 60 Vbeta and 13 Jbeta primers were used in PCR. The assay was immunoSEQ multiplex PCR, and TCRdb's table has in-frame clones only and misses some. The data show over 150,000 clones, more than 75% seen once. V usage is TRBV11-2 and J usage is TRBJ2-1, with D possibly matching TRBD2 (6 bases). This receptor was identified in a man aged 25 to 40 in good health and CMV-seropositive. The sample comprised PBMCs. CDR3 nucleotides: TGTGCCAGCAGCTTCGGGACTGGTTATTACAATGAGCAGTTCTTC. Its translation is CASSFGTGYYNEQFF.